This record concerns one T cell receptor beta chain sequence. This entry belongs to a study of blood T cell repertoires in COVID-19. Background on the study: The study drew acute and convalescent COVID-19 samples from the United States, Italy and Spain. Sample material is recorded as cDNA or gDNA derived from T cells, B-cell-depleted T cells, or PBMCs.

CDR3 length: 14 amino acids. The germline gives CDR1 MDHEN, CDR2 SYDVKM. V dropped 10 bases and J dropped 7 bases, with 22 bases sitting between them. In the original processing: Reference gene primer amplification gave estimated nucleated cell counts. The table came from immunoSEQ multiplex PCR; TCRdb's copy has only in-frame clones and leaves some out. Clone size and the V and J calls come from that table; the DNA yielded D and trimming. The profile covers about 210,000 clones, with around 90% appearing a single time and approximately 1.2% taken by the ten largest. What was sequenced was peripheral blood. The chain has TRBV28 and TRBJ1-1; perhaps TRBD1 as D (5 bases). The sequence was obtained from a young man with acute or convalescent COVID-19. CDR3 coding DNA: TGTGCCATACAACCCCCCAGGGCGGGAAGTGAAGCTTTCTTT. It is translated as CAIQPPRAGSEAFF.